Shown below are 16 T cell receptor beta chains from a single sample sequenced in a study of T cells in Graves' hyperthyroidism and ophthalmopathy. TCR beta CDR3 regions were amplified from RNA transcripts. First-round RT-PCR targeting the TCR CDR3 was performed with the HTBI primer set. MiXCR, run by TCRdb on the multiplex PCR reads, gives a single entry per CDR3 protein. The data show some 620,000 distinct CDR3 sequences, with 15% to 20% seen just once and 3.5% to 4% held by the top ten. Sequenced: blood. The origin of the receptors is a woman aged 30 to 39 with Graves' hyperthyroidism.

In its sample, this clonotype was seen many times. V and J are TRBV28 and TRBJ2-3; D gene unclear. CDR3 size: 13 residues. The germline V gene has CDR1 MDHEN and CDR2 SYDVKM. Trimming removed 2 bases from V and 1 base from J, with 4 bases in between. CDR3 loop: CASSLMGTDTQYF. The CDR3 nucleotides read TGTGCCAGCAGTTTAATGGGCACAGATACGCAGTATTTT. Combining the CDR3 with reference TRBV28 and TRBJ2-3 gives the whole variable domain DVKVTQSSRYLVKRTGEKVFLECVQDMDHENMFWYRQDPGLGLRLIYFSYDVKMKEKGDIPEGYSVSREKKERFSLILESASTNQTSMYLCASSLMGTDTQYFGPGTRLTVL.

As to this clonotype: Its ends do not fully match the called genes, so a read error is possible. This sequence joins TRBV3-1 and TRBJ2-7; possibly TRBD1 for D (5 bases). CDR1 LGHDT and CDR2 YNNKEL come from the germline V gene (reference sequence). The length of the CDR3 is 14 residues. The CDR3 protein is CASSPKDNSYEQYF. Here the CDR3 DNA reads TGTGCCAGTAGCCCCAAGGACAACTCCTACGAGCAGTACTTC.

The CDR3 DNA sequence: TGTGCCAGCAGCCGTCAATGGTACGCCGGGGAGCTGTTTTTT. Protein sequence: CASSRQWYAGELFF. The chain is built from TRBV6-1 and TRBJ2-2; D is ambiguous. Looked up from germline, CDR1 is MNHNS and CDR2 is SASEGT. CDR3 length equals 14 residues. V lost 6 bases and J lost 6, with 14 bases in between.

This clonotype was seen at least ten times. V usage is TRBV11-3 and J usage is TRBJ2-5; D remains ambiguous. CDR1 is SGHNT and CDR2 is YENEEA in the germline V gene. The length of the CDR3 is 12 residues. The V gene lost 2 bases and the J gene lost 0 bases, with 1 base spanning the gap. The CDR3 DNA follows: TGTGCCAGCAGCTTACACCAAGAGACCCAGTACTTC. It translates to CASSLHQETQYF.

This clonotype came up a few times. This chain links TRBV7-9 with TRBJ1-2; no clear D gene. This CDR3 has 14 residues. The germline V gene encodes CDR1 SEHNR and CDR2 FQNEAQ (reference sequence). Trimming shortened V by 1 base and J by 6 bases, and 12 bases separated the two germline ends. In DNA form, the CDR3 reads TGTGCCAGCAGCTTAGACCACTGGTCGGATGGCTACACCTTC. Translated: CASSLDHWSDGYTF.

This clonotype was recorded a few times. The chain carries TRBV7-9 and TRBJ2-2; D remains unclear. This CDR3 has 18 amino acids. The V gene's germline CDR1 is SEHNR and CDR2 FQNEAQ (reference sequence). Trimming stripped 4 bases from V and 6 bases from J, with 24 bases between. CDR3 DNA sequence: TGTGCCAGCAGCTCTCTAAACCCCCGGGTTCTCCGGCCCGGGGAGCTGTTTTTT. Translating it yields CASSSLNPRVLRPGELFF.

This clonotype was counted only a few times. J is TRBJ2-4 and V is TRBV2, with TRBD2 as a possible D gene (6 bases). Trimming removed 2 bases at V and 6 bases at J, with 20 bases between. Germline V gene lookup returns CDR1 SNHLY and CDR2 FYNNEI. The CDR3 length is 17 residues. The chain's CDR3 is CASSENEIKHGRNIQYF. CDR3 nucleotide sequence: TGTGCCAGCAGTGAAAACGAAATAAAACACGGGAGAAACATTCAGTACTTC.

This clonotype was counted ten times or more. This sequence joins TRBV28 and TRBJ1-6, with D uncertain. In germline, CDR1 is MDHEN, CDR2 SYDVKM. V was pared by 5 bases and J by 11 bases, with 1 base between. This CDR3 has 9 amino acids. CDR3 nucleotides: TGTGCCAGCAGTACACCCCTCCACTTT. This codes for CASSTPLHF.

The chain uses TRBV19 and TRBJ1-5; 12 bases are a match to TRBD1. V shed 6 bases, J shed 2 bases, and the junction held 11 bases outside the gene matches. The CDR3 covers 18 residues. Looked up from germline, CDR1 is LNHDA and CDR2 is SQIVND (reference sequence). Here the CDR3 DNA reads TGTGCCAGTAGGAAAGGGACAGGGGGCTTCGGGGGCAATCAGCCCCAGCATTTT. This encodes CASRKGTGGFGGNQPQHF. Full variable domain (remainder filled in from reference TRBV19 and TRBJ1-5): DGGITQSPKYLFRKEGQNVTLSCEQNLNHDAMYWYRQDPGQGLRLIYYSQIVNDFQKGDIAEGYSVSREKKESFPLTVTSAQKNPTAFYLCASRKGTGGFGGNQPQHFGDGTRLSIL.

The rearrangement joins TRBV7-9 to TRBJ2-2; no clear D gene. Trimming pared 0 bases from V and 4 bases from J, leaving 12 bases between. Germline CDR1 is SEHNR and CDR2 is FQNEAQ (reference sequence). The CDR3 extends over 16 amino acids. The CDR3 DNA is TGTGCCAGCAGCTTAGCGATAGGTCAGGTCACCGGGGAGCTGTTTTTT. Amino acid sequence: CASSLAIGQVTGELFF.

The V and J genes are TRBV10-2 and TRBJ2-7; 10 positions agree with TRBD2. Trimming removed 3 bases from V and 4 bases from J; junction bases left unmatched: 15. Looked up from germline, CDR1 is WSHSY and CDR2 is SAAADI. The CDR3 is 18 residues long. The CDR3 DNA follows: TGCGCCAGCAGTGATTATGCTAGCGGGAGAGGTCTTACGTACGAGCAGTACTTC. This gives the protein CASSDYASGRGLTYEQYF.

This rearrangement joins TRBV12-3 or TRBV12-4 to TRBJ2-1; D remains unclear. The germline V and J ends were trimmed by 1 base and 5 bases, with 12 bases remaining between them. CDR3 size: 15 residues. Written as DNA, the CDR3 is TGTGCCAGCAGTTTAGGCAGAACGGCCCACAATGAGCAGTTCTTC. It translates to CASSLGRTAHNEQFF.

This clonotype was detected ten times or more. The gene calls are TRBV6-1 and TRBJ1-1, with D hard to call. Germline V gives CDR1 MNHNS, CDR2 SASEGT. The length of the CDR3 is 17 residues. The ends were cut back, 1 base at V and 0 bases at J, with 15 bases in the middle. The CDR3 loop is CASSEGGGRVLNTEAFF. DNA for the CDR3: TGTGCCAGCAGTGAAGGAGGCGGAAGGGTCCTGAACACTGAAGCTTTCTTT.

This clonotype was counted ten times or more. The chain joins TRBV28 to TRBJ2-7; D might be TRBD1 (5 bases). Germline V gives CDR1 MDHEN, CDR2 SYDVKM. The V end lost 2 bases, the J end lost 0 bases, and 11 bases lay between the germline ends. This CDR3 comprises 15 residues. In nucleotides, the CDR3 is TGTGCCAGCAGTTTAAGGGGATGGGACTCCTACGAGCAGTACTTC. Amino acid sequence: CASSLRGWDSYEQYF.

The chain carries TRBV5-1 and TRBJ1-2; 7 nucleotides line up with TRBD1. CDR3 length: 14 amino acids. The J segment lost 8 bases and the V segment lost 4 bases, leaving 11 bases of the junction unmatched. Germline V gene sequence: CDR1 SGHRS, CDR2 YFSETQ. CDR3 nucleotide sequence: TGCGCCAGCAGCCCCGTGACAGGGAGCAGCGGCTACACCTTC. Encoded protein: CASSPVTGSSGYTF.

This clonotype has only one observation. The chain combines TRBV20-1 with TRBJ2-2; the match to TRBD2 covers 12 bases. The trim removed 1 base at V and 0 bases at J, leaving 6 bases unmatched. CDR3 length: 18 residues. Germline-derived CDR1 and CDR2 are DFQATT and SNEGSKA (reference sequence). The CDR3 DNA reads TGCAGTGCTAGAGCGGGGGGACTAGCGGGCTCGAACACCGGGGAGCTGTTTTTT. This gives the protein CSARAGGLAGSNTGELFF.